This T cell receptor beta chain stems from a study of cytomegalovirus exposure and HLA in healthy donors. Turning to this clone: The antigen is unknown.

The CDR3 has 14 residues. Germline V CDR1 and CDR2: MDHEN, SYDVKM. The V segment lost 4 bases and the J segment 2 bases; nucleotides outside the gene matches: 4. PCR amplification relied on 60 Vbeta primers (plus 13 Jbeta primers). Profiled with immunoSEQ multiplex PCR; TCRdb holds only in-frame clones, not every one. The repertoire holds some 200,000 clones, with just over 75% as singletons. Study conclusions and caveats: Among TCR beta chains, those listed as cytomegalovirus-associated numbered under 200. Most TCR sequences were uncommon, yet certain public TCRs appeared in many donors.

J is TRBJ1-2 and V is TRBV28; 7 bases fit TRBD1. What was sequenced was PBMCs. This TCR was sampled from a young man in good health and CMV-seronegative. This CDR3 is CASSYAQGNYGYTF. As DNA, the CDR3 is TGTGCCAGCAGTTACGCACAGGGGAACTATGGCTACACCTTC.